This T cell receptor (beta chain) was recovered during a study of blood T cell repertoires in COVID-19. This clone has only one observation. The assay was immunoSEQ multiplex PCR, and TCRdb's table has in-frame clones only and misses some. The sample holds more than 95,000 clones; about 80% are singletons and the top ten take roughly 4%. CDR1 and CDR2 from the germline V gene are SGHTA and FQGTGA. The junction had 5 bases not matched to a gene; V was cut back by 5 bases and J by 2 bases. The CDR3 runs to 14 residues. The J gene is TRBJ2-7, the V gene TRBV7-3; TRBD1 aligns across 8 bases. The source material was peripheral blood. The TCR originated in a man aged 55 to 70 with acute or convalescent COVID-19. This chain's CDR3 is CASSPGQGTYEQYF. In nucleotides, the CDR3 is TGTGCCAGCAGCCCTGGACAGGGCACCTACGAGCAGTACTTC. Combining the CDR3 with reference TRBV7-3 and TRBJ2-7 gives the whole variable domain GAGVSQTPSNKVTEKGKYVELRCDPISGHTALYWYRQSLGQGPEFLIYFQGTGAADDSGLPNDRFFAVRPEGSVSTLKIQRTERGDSAVYLCASSPGQGTYEQYFGPGTRLTVT.